These 28 T cell receptor beta chains were sequenced from one sample in a study of blood T cell repertoires in COVID-19. Sequencing was performed with immunoSEQ multiplex PCR; in TCRdb, only in-frame clones are kept and a portion is missing. This table has under 55,000 clones, over 75% appearing once. Sequenced input: peripheral blood. The source is a human donor in a cohort sampled during active COVID-19.

The chain is built from TRBV11-3 and TRBJ2-1, with 7 positions matching TRBD2. The CDR3 totals 15 residues. The ends lost 5 bases at V and 4 bases at J; junction bases unmatched: 8. The germline gives CDR1 SGHNT, CDR2 YENEEA. The DNA for the CDR3 is TGTGCCAGCAGCCCCGGGAGGTTCAAATACAATGAGCAGTTCTTC. Its protein product is CASSPGRFKYNEQFF.

J is TRBJ2-7 and V is TRBV11-3, with a weak D call TRBD2 (5 bases). The CDR3 covers 13 residues. Germline V gene sequence: CDR1 SGHNT, CDR2 YENEEA. Trimming stripped 1 base from V and 5 bases from J, with 9 bases between. CDR3 DNA: TGTGCCAGCAGCTTAGGGGGAGAGCACGAGCAGTACTTC. Its protein is CASSLGGEHEQYF.

This chain connects TRBV5-1 to TRBJ1-5, with D perhaps matching TRBD1 (6 bases). This CDR3 contains 15 residues. The ends were cut back, 0 bases at V and 3 bases at J, with 10 bases in the middle. Germline loops: CDR1 SGHRS, CDR2 YFSETQ. The CDR3 reads CASSLDGQNNQPQHF. In nucleotides, the CDR3 is TGCGCCAGCAGCTTGGATGGACAGAACAATCAGCCCCAGCATTTT.

This clone was counted a few times. V usage is TRBV3-1 (or the pseudogene TRBV3-2) and J usage is TRBJ2-1; tentatively, D is TRBD2 (6 bases). The length of the CDR3 is 16 residues. The germline V gene encodes CDR1 LGHDT and CDR2 YNNKEL (reference sequence). The ends were cut back, 4 bases at V and 3 bases at J, with 16 bases in the middle. In DNA form, the CDR3 reads TGTGCCAGCAGCCTAGTCAGCTTCGGGGGCTACAATGAGCAGTTCTTC. It yields the protein CASSLVSFGGYNEQFF.

The V gene is TRBV29-1, the J gene TRBJ2-5, with D unclear. The CDR3 sequence is 12 residues long. Trimming took off 6 bases at V and 0 bases at J, with 8 bases between the two ends. The germline V gene has CDR1 SQVTM and CDR2 ANQGSEA. CDR3 nucleotides: TGCAGCGTCGGCCGGGACCAAGAGACCCAGTACTTC. Translating it yields CSVGRDQETQYF.

This clone was seen only a few times. The rearrangement links TRBV29-1 to TRBJ2-7; TRBD2 matches 7 bases. V shed 4 bases and J 0 bases; nucleotides not matched to a gene: 6. CDR1 and CDR2 from the germline V gene are SQVTM and ANQGSEA. The CDR3 contains 14 residues. The CDR3 DNA reads TGCAGCGTTGGTAGCGGGCTAAGCTCCTACGAGCAGTACTTC. Residues: CSVGSGLSSYEQYF.

The chain is built from TRBV24-1 and TRBJ2-3; D might be TRBD2 (6 bases). Per germline, CDR1 KGHDR and CDR2 SFDVKD. V shed 8 bases and J shed 3 bases, with 11 bases lying between them. This CDR3 comprises 13 residues. The CDR3 here is CATMGGFTDTQYF. CDR3 nucleotide sequence: TGTGCCACCATGGGGGGATTTACAGATACGCAGTATTTT.

The chain joins TRBV6-1 to TRBJ2-1; 9 bases map to TRBD2. The CDR3 is 15 amino acids. Germline CDR1 MNHNS, CDR2 SASEGT. Unmatched junction bases numbered 3, after V lost 2 bases and J lost 4 bases. The chain's CDR3 is CASSEQTSGYNEQFF. As DNA, the CDR3 is TGTGCCAGCAGTGAACAAACTAGCGGGTACAATGAGCAGTTCTTC.

J is TRBJ1-2 and V is TRBV3-1 (or the pseudogene TRBV3-2); no clear D. V lost 3 bases and J lost 1, with 15 bases in between. CDR1 LGHDT and CDR2 YNNKEL come from the germline V gene (reference sequence). This CDR3 is built from 16 residues. Here the CDR3 DNA reads TGTGCCAGCAGCCATGGTAGCGGGGTCATTAACTATGGCTACACCTTC. This sequence encodes CASSHGSGVINYGYTF.

The chain couples TRBV5-6 to TRBJ2-2; 7 nucleotides line up with TRBD1. The junction had 1 base not matched to a gene; V was cut back by 0 bases and J by 5 bases. The CDR3 extends over 14 amino acids. The germline gives CDR1 SGHDT, CDR2 YYEEEE. CDR3 protein: CASSLDRGTGELFF. CDR3 DNA: TGTGCCAGCAGCTTGGACAGGGGTACCGGGGAGCTGTTTTTT.

The CDR3 loop is CASSEGQGGVKLFF. The CDR3 DNA follows: TGTGCCAGCAGTGAAGGGCAGGGTGGGGTAAAACTGTTTTTT. This chain links TRBV6-1 with TRBJ1-4; weak D call: TRBD1 (5 bases). The V and J ends lost 1 base and 10 bases respectively, with 13 bases between them. The CDR3 contains 14 residues. Germline CDR1 is MNHNS and CDR2 is SASEGT.

The sample holds one count of this clone. The chain uses TRBV10-3 and TRBJ2-1; 10 bases are shared with TRBD2. With 7 bases clipped from V and 7 bases from J, the junction kept 13 bases outside the gene matches. Germline assignment: CDR1 ENHRY and CDR2 SYGVKD. The CDR3 is 16 residues long. The CDR3 sequence is CAITRGGTSGVNEQFF. CDR3 coding DNA: TGTGCCATCACCCGGGGCGGCACTAGCGGGGTAAATGAGCAGTTCTTC.

The J gene is TRBJ2-3, the V gene TRBV19; 8 bases are shared with TRBD1. With V trimmed by 7 bases and J by 3 bases, 3 bases remained unmatched. In germline, CDR1 is LNHDA, CDR2 SQIVND (reference sequence). CDR3 length: 13 residues. CDR3: CASKGQGTDTQYF. Here the CDR3 DNA reads TGTGCCAGTAAAGGACAGGGAACAGATACGCAGTATTTT.

This clone was picked up a small number of times. The rearrangement links TRBV19 to TRBJ1-1, with D possibly matching TRBD1 (5 bases). The germline V and J ends were trimmed by 7 bases and 4 bases, with 16 bases remaining between them. This CDR3 region has 14 residues. Germline assignment: CDR1 LNHDA and CDR2 SQIVND (reference sequence). The CDR3 protein is CASKVGGEPTEAFF. CDR3 nucleotide sequence: TGTGCCAGTAAGGTAGGAGGGGAGCCCACTGAAGCTTTCTTT.

The chain recombines TRBV5-1 with TRBJ2-3; 9 positions match TRBD2. The junction had 5 bases not matched to a gene; V was cut back by 1 base and J by 2 bases. Germline lookup yields CDR1 SGHRS and CDR2 YFSETQ. This CDR3 contains 16 residues. CDR3 in amino acids: CASSLSASGTTDTQYF. The CDR3 coding sequence is TGCGCCAGCAGCTTGTCGGCTAGCGGGACCACAGATACGCAGTATTTT.

CDR3 region: CASSPPADGTNEKLFF. In DNA, the CDR3 is TGTGCCAGCAGTCCCCCAGCGGACGGGACTAATGAAAAACTGTTTTTT. The J gene is TRBJ1-4, the V gene TRBV28; unclear D gene. CDR3 length equals 16 residues. V was clipped by 5 bases and J by 2 bases, with 15 bases between them. Germline lookup yields CDR1 MDHEN and CDR2 SYDVKM.

CDR3 in amino acids: CASSVGSSEAFF. The CDR3 coding sequence is TGTGCCAGCAGCGTAGGTAGTTCTGAAGCTTTCTTT. J is TRBJ1-1 and V is TRBV9, with D unclear. Trimming shortened V by 0 bases and J by 6 bases, and 6 bases separated the two germline ends. The CDR3 is 12 residues long. CDR1 is SGDLS, CDR2 YYNGEE, per germline.

This clone showed up just a few times. The V gene is TRBV18, the J gene TRBJ2-2, with D possibly TRBD2 on 6 matching bases. CDR3 size: 15 residues. Germline V lookup: CDR1 KGHSH, CDR2 LQKENI. V lost 3 bases, J lost 2 bases, and 10 bases lay in between. In DNA, the CDR3 is TGTGCCAGCTCACCCGGCGGGGCCAACACCGGGGAGCTGTTTTTT. Its protein is CASSPGGANTGELFF.

This chain joins TRBV28 and TRBJ2-1; D unclear. In germline, CDR1 is MDHEN, CDR2 SYDVKM. V was shortened by 3 bases and J by 9 bases, with 12 bases between the two germline ends. The CDR3 is 13 amino acids. The CDR3 here is CASSFNPNGEQFF. CDR3 nucleotide sequence: TGTGCCAGCAGTTTCAACCCGAACGGTGAGCAGTTCTTC. Complete variable domain (other parts from reference TRBV28 and TRBJ2-1): DVKVTQSSRYLVKRTGEKVFLECVQDMDHENMFWYRQDPGLGLRLIYFSYDVKMKEKGDIPEGYSVSREKKERFSLILESASTNQTSMYLCASSFNPNGEQFFGPGTRLTVL.

This chain links TRBV2 with TRBJ2-7, with D tentatively TRBD2 (5 bases). Per germline, CDR1 SNHLY and CDR2 FYNNEI. This CDR3 is built from 13 residues. The germline V and J ends were trimmed by 7 bases and 5 bases, with 15 bases remaining between them. CDR3 sequence reads: CASTGQRGHEQYF. The CDR3, as DNA: TGTGCCAGCACCGGGCAGCGAGGGCACGAGCAGTACTTC.

This chain joins TRBV5-6 and TRBJ2-7, with D perhaps matching TRBD2 (6 bases). CDR1 and CDR2 (germline): SGHDT, YYEEEE. Trimming took off 5 bases at V and 4 bases at J, with 28 bases between the two ends. The length of the CDR3 is 18 residues. CDR3 nucleotides: TGTGCCAGCAGTTCGGTGTCGCCCCTAGCGACCCGAAATTACGAGCAGTACTTC. Protein product: CASSSVSPLATRNYEQYF.

V gene TRBV5-1 combines with J gene TRBJ2-7, with D tentatively TRBD1 (5 bases). V shed 5 bases and J shed 1 base, with 16 bases lying between them. Germline CDR1 is SGHRS and CDR2 is YFSETQ. This CDR3 comprises 15 residues. CDR3 sequence: CASRAQGAGSYEQYF. As DNA, the CDR3 is TGCGCCAGCAGGGCCCAGGGCGCCGGATCCTACGAGCAGTACTTC.

The rearrangement joins TRBV27 to TRBJ2-2; perhaps TRBD2 as D (5 bases). The length of the CDR3 is 15 residues. V was clipped by 5 bases and J by 2 bases, with 12 bases between them. Germline values: CDR1 MNHEY, CDR2 SMNVEV (reference sequence). The CDR3 coding sequence is TGTGCCAGCAGTCGACCTGGACTCAACACCGGGGAGCTGTTTTTT. Its translation: CASSRPGLNTGELFF.

The chain couples TRBV9 to TRBJ2-3, with 9 nucleotides matching TRBD2. The CDR3 runs 15 residues. Germline CDR1 SGDLS, CDR2 YYNGEE. Losses at the gene ends were 1 base for V and 9 bases for J; bases not matched to a gene: 9. This CDR3 is CASSVYSGSSSTQYF. As DNA, the CDR3 is TGTGCCAGCAGCGTATATAGCGGGAGTTCAAGCACGCAGTATTTT.

In nucleotides, the CDR3 is TGTGCCATCAGTGAGTCAGGACAGGGGGCTCGAAATTCACCCCTCCACTTT. It yields the protein CAISESGQGARNSPLHF. The rearrangement uses TRBV10-3 and TRBJ1-6; the match to TRBD1 covers 11 bases. The germline V gene encodes CDR1 ENHRY and CDR2 SYGVKD. V lost 0 bases and J lost 7; bases outside the gene matches: 5. This CDR3 is 17 amino acids long.

The CDR3 DNA follows: TGCGCCAGCAGCTTGACAACGACAGGGCCCTACGAGCAGTACTTC. Translation gives CASSLTTTGPYEQYF. The chain carries TRBV5-1 and TRBJ2-7; TRBD1 agrees at 7 bases. Germline V CDR1 and CDR2: SGHRS, YFSETQ. This CDR3 region has 15 residues. J gave up 2 bases and V 1 base, and 6 bases lay outside the gene matches. Full variable domain (remainder filled in from reference TRBV5-1 and TRBJ2-7): KAGVTQTPRYLIKTRGQQVTLSCSPISGHRSVSWYQQTPGQGLQFLFEYFSETQRNKGNFPGRFSGRQFSNSRSEMNVSTLELGDSALYLCASSLTTTGPYEQYFGPGTRLTVT.

The chain links TRBV7-2 to TRBJ2-3, with D possibly TRBD2 on 6 matching bases. V lost 1 base to trimming and J lost 2 bases, with 10 bases between them. The CDR3 runs to 15 residues. The germline gives CDR1 SGHTA, CDR2 FQGNSA. This CDR3 is CASSLDGGTTDTQYF. The CDR3 DNA is TGTGCCAGCAGCTTAGACGGCGGGACCACAGATACGCAGTATTTT.

CDR3 sequence (DNA): TGTGCCAGCTCACCCAATCACCCAGCGGGAGGGGAAGATACGCAGTATTTT. Amino acids: CASSPNHPAGGEDTQYF. The V gene is TRBV18, the J gene TRBJ2-3; 10 bases fit TRBD2. V lost 3 bases and J lost 5; bases outside the gene matches: 11. The CDR3 extends over 17 amino acids. Germline V lookup: CDR1 KGHSH, CDR2 LQKENI.